The clone carrying this T cell receptor (beta chain) was detected only once. The table came from immunoSEQ multiplex PCR; TCRdb's copy has only in-frame clones and leaves some out. Among about 62,000 clones listed, 80% to 95% were seen once. The data originate from a study of OX40 agonist ivuxolimab in advanced cancers. Study-level background: Hepatocellular carcinoma, melanoma, renal cell or head and neck cancer was diagnosed in the dose-escalation patients.

Blood draws occurred at baseline, cycle 4 day 1, and cycle 7 day 1. The sample here was CD4+ or CD8+ T cells sorted from blood, taken in a trial of the OX40 agonist ivuxolimab. The clonotype originates from an adult with an advanced solid tumor such as melanoma, head and neck, liver or kidney cancer.

The CDR3 region is CASSLNNEQFF. The CDR3 DNA reads as TGTGCCAGCAGCTTAAACAATGAGCAGTTCTTC. The gene calls are TRBV7-3 and TRBJ2-1; D uncertain. CDR1 and CDR2 (germline): SGHTA, FQGTGA. Between the trimmed V and J ends, which lost 1 base and 5 bases, there was a span of 0 bases. The CDR3 sequence is 11 residues long.